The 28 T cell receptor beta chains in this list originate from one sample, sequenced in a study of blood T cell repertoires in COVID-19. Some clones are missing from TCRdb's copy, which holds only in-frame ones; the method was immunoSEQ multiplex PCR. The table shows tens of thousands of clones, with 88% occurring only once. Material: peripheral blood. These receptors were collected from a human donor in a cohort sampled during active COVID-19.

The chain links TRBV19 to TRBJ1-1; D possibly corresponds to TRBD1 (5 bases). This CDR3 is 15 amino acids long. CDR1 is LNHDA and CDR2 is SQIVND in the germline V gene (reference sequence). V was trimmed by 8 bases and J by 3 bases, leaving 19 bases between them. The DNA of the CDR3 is TGTGCCAGTTCCAAGGTCAGGGTCCTGGACACTGAAGCTTTCTTT. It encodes CASSKVRVLDTEAFF.

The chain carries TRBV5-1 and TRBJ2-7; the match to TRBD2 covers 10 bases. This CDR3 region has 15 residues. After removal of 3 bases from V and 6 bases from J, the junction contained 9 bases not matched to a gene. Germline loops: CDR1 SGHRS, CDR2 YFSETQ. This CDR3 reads CASSSGTSVMGEQYF. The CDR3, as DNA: TGCGCCAGCAGCTCCGGGACTAGCGTCATGGGCGAGCAGTACTTC.

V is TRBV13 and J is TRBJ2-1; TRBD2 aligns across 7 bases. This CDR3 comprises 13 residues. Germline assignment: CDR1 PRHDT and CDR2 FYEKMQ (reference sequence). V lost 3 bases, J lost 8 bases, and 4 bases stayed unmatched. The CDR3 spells CASSFRDYDEQFF. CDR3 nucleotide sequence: TGTGCCAGCAGCTTCCGGGACTATGATGAGCAGTTCTTC.

The CDR3: CASSRLQGAGGYTF. The CDR3 nucleotides read TGTGCCAGCAGCCGCTTACAGGGGGCGGGTGGCTACACCTTC. The rearrangement uses TRBV14 and TRBJ1-2; 9 nucleotides match TRBD1. The CDR3 consists of 14 residues. The V gene's germline CDR1 is SGHDN and CDR2 FVKESK. J gave up 7 bases and V 4 bases, and 7 bases lay outside the gene matches.

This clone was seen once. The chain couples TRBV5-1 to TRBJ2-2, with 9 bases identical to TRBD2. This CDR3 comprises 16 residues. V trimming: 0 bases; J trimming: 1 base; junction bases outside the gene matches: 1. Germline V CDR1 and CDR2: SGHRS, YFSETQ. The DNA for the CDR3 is TGCGCCAGCAGCTTGGCGACTAGCGGGAACACCGGGGAGCTGTTTTTT. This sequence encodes CASSLATSGNTGELFF.

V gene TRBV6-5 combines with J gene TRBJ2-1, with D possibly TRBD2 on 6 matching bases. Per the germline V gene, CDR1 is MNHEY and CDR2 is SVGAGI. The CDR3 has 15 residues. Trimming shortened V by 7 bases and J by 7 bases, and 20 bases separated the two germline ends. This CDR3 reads CASNGGPRVFNEQFF. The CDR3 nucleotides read TGTGCCAGCAACGGAGGGCCGCGGGTATTTAATGAGCAGTTCTTC.

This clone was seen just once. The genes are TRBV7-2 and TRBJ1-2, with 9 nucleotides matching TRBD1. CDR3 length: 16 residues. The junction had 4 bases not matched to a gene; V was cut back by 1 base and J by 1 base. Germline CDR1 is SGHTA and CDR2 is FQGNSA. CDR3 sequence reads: CASSLEGQGNNYGYTF. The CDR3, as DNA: TGTGCCAGCAGCTTAGAAGGACAGGGGAATAACTATGGCTACACCTTC. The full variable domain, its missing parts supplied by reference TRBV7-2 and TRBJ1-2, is GAGVSQSPSNKVTEKGKDVELRCDPISGHTALYWYRQSLGQGLEFLIYFQGNSAPDKSGLPSDRFSAERTGGSVSTLTIQRTQQEDSAVYLCASSLEGQGNNYGYTFGSGTRLTVV.

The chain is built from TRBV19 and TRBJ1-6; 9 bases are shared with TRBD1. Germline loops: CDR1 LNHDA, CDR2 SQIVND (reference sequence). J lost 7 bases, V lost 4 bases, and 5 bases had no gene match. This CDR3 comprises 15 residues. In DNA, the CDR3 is TGTGCCAGTAGTAACACAGGGGGCGGGAATTCACCCCTCCACTTT. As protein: CASSNTGGGNSPLHF.

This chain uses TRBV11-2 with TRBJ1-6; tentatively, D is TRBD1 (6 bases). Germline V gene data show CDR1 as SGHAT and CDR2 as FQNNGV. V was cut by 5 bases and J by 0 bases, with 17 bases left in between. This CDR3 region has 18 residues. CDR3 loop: CASSTQIQGSSYNSPLHF. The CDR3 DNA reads TGTGCCAGCAGCACCCAAATACAGGGCAGCTCCTATAATTCACCCCTCCACTTT.

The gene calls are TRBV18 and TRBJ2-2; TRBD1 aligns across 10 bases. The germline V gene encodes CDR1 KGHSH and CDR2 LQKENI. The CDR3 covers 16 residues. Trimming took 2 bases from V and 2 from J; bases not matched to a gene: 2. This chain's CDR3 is CASSPSTGGNTGELFF. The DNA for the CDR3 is TGTGCCAGCTCACCATCGACAGGGGGCAACACCGGGGAGCTGTTTTTT.

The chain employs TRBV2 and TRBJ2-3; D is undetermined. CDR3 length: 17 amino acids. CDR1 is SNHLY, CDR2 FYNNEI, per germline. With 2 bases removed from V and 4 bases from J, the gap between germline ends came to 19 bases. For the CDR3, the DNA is TGTGCCAGCAGTGAAAGCTCTCCGCAAAGAATCGCAGATACGCAGTATTTT. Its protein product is CASSESSPQRIADTQYF.

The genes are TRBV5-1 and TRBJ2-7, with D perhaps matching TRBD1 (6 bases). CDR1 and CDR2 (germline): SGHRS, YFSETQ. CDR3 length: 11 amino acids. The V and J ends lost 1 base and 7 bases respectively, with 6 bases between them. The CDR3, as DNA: TGCGCCAGCAGCTTGACAGGGGAGCAGTACTTC. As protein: CASSLTGEQYF.

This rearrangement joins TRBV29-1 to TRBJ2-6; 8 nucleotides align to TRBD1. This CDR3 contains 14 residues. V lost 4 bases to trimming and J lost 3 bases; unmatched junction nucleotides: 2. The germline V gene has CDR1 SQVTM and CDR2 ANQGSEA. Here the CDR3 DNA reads TGCAGCGTTGTGGACAGGGTTGGGGCCAACGTCCTGACTTTC. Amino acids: CSVVDRVGANVLTF. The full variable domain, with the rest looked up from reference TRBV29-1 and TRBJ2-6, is SAVISQKPSRDICQRGTSLTIQCQVDSQVTMMFWYRQQPGQSLTLIATANQGSEATYESGFVIDKFPISRPNLTFSTLTVSNMSPEDSSIYLCSVVDRVGANVLTFGAGSRLTVL.

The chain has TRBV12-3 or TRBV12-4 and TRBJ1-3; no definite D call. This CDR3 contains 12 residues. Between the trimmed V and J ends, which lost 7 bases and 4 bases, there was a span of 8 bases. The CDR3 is CASKTLGNTIYF. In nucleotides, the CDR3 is TGTGCCAGCAAGACTCTGGGAAACACCATATATTTT.

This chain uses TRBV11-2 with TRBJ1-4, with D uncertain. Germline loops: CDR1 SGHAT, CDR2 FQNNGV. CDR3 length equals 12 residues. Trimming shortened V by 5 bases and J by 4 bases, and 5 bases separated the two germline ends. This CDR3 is CASSQINEKLFF. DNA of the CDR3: TGTGCCAGCAGCCAGATTAATGAAAAACTGTTTTTT. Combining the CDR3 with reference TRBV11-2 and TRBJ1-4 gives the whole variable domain EAGVAQSPRYKIIEKRQSVAFWCNPISGHATLYWYQQILGQGPKLLIQFQNNGVVDDSQLPKDRFSAERLKGVDSTLKIQPAKLEDSAVYLCASSQINEKLFFGSGTQLSVL.

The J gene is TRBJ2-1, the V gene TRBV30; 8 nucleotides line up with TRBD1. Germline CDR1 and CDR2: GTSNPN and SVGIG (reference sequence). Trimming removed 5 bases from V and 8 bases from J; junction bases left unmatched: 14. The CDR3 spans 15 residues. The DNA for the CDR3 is TGTGCCTGGTGGCCCCGGGACAGGCTAGTTCATGAGCAGTTCTTC. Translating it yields CAWWPRDRLVHEQFF.

The CDR3 loop reads CASSSTSGGETQYF. The CDR3 nucleotides read TGTGCCAGCAGCTCGACTAGCGGGGGGGAGACCCAGTACTTC. The genes are TRBV9 and TRBJ2-5; 13 bases agree with TRBD2. The V segment lost 4 bases and the J segment 5 bases; nucleotides outside the gene matches: 2. Germline values: CDR1 SGDLS, CDR2 YYNGEE. This CDR3 comprises 14 residues.

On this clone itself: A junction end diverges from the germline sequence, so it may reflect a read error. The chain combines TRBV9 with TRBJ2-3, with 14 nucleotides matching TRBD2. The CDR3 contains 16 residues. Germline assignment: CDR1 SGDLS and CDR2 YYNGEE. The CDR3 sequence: CASGVGLAGGADTQYF. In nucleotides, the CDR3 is TGTGCCAGCGGCGTAGGACTAGCGGGGGGTGCAGATACGCAGTATTTT.

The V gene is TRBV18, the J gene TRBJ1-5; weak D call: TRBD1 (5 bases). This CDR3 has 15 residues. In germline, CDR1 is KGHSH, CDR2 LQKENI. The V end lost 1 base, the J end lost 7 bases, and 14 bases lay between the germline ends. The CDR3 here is CASSPLGGAGQPQHF. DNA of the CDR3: TGTGCCAGCTCACCACTAGGAGGGGCTGGGCAGCCCCAGCATTTT.

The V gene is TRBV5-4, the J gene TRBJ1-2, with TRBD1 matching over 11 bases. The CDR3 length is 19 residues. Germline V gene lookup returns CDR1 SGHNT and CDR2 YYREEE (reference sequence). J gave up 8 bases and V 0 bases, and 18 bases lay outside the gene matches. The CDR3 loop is CASSLGLGPGQGDRGGYTF. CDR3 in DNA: TGTGCCAGCAGCTTGGGGTTAGGGCCGGGACAGGGGGATCGAGGAGGCTACACCTTC.

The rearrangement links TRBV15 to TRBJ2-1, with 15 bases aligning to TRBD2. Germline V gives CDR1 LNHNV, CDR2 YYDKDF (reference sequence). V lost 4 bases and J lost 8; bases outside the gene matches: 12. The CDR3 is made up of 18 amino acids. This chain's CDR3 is CATSKAPRTSGRVYEQFF. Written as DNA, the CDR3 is TGTGCCACCAGCAAAGCCCCCCGGACTAGCGGGAGGGTCTATGAGCAGTTCTTC.

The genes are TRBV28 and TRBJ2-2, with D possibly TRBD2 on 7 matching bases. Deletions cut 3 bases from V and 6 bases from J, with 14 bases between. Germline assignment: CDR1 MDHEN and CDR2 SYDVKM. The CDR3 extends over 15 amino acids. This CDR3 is CASSFSGGEAGELFF. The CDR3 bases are TGTGCCAGCAGTTTTTCGGGGGGCGAAGCCGGGGAGCTGTTTTTT.

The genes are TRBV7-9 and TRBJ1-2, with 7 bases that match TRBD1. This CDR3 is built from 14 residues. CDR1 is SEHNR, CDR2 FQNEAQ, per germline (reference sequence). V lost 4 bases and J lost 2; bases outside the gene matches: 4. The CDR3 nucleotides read TGTGCCAGCAGCTCGACAGGGTTGAACTATGGCTACACCTTC. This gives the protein CASSSTGLNYGYTF.

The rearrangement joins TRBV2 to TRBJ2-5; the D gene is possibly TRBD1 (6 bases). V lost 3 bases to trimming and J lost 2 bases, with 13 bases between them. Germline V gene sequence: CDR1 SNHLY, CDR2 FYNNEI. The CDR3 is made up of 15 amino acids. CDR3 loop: CASSEDRTRQETQYF. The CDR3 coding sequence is TGTGCCAGCAGTGAGGACAGAACGAGACAAGAGACCCAGTACTTC.

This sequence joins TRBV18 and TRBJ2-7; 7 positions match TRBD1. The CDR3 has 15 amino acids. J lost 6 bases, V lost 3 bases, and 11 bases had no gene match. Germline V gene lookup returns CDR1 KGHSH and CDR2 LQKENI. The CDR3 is CASSPVTGKDGEQYF. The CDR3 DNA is TGTGCCAGCTCACCGGTGACAGGGAAAGATGGCGAGCAGTACTTC. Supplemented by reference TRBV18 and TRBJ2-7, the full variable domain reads NAGVMQNPRHLVRRRGQEARLRCSPMKGHSHVYWYRQLPEEGLKFMVYLQKENIIDESGMPKERFSAEFPKEGPSILRIQQVVRGDSAAYFCASSPVTGKDGEQYFGPGTRLTVT.

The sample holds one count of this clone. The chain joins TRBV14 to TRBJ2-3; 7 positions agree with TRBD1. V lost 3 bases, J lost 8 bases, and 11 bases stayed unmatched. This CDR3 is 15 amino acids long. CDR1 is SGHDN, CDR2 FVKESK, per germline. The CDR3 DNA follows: TGTGCCAGCAGCCATCAGGGGGTCGAAACGGGTACGCAGTATTTT. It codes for CASSHQGVETGTQYF.

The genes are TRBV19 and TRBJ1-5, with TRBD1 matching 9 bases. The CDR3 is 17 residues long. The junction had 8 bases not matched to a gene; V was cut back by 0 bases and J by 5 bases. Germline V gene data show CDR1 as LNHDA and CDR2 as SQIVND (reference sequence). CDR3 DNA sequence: TGTGCCAGTAGTATAGATTTACCGGGACAGGGTTATCAGCCCCAGCATTTT. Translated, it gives CASSIDLPGQGYQPQHF.

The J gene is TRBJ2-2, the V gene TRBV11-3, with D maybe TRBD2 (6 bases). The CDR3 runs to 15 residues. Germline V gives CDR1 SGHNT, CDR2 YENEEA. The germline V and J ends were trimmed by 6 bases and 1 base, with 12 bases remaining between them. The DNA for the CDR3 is TGTGCCAGCAGAAGGAGCGGGCAGAACACCGGGGAGCTGTTTTTT. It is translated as CASRRSGQNTGELFF.